The 8 T cell receptor beta chains in this list originate from one sample, sequenced in a study of tumor and adjacent non-tumor tissue in lung cancer. TCRbeta libraries were built with three rounds of nested PCR, modified from ARM-PCR. TCRdb redid the calling of the multiplex PCR reads with MiXCR, one entry per CDR3 protein. Among approximately 44,000 distinct CDR3 sequences listed, roughly 60% were seen once. No cell sorting was done before RNA was extracted from the tissue. Distant lung tissue was collected more than 3 cm away from the tumor edge. The source material was distant non-tumor lung tissue. These receptors originate from a man over 45 with non-small cell lung cancer.

Of note for this clonotype: At one end the junction does not follow the germline gene, possibly because of a read error. V and J are TRBV11-2 and TRBJ2-5, with TRBD2 matching over 15 bases. This CDR3 contains 18 residues. Germline V CDR1 and CDR2: SGHAT, FQNNGV. CDR3 DNA sequence: TGTGCCGGCAGCTTACCGGGACTAGCGGGGGGTGCGTATATGATCCAGTACTTC. Protein product: CAGSLPGLAGGAYMIQYF.

The chain couples TRBV11-1 to TRBJ2-7; 9 bases map to TRBD1. The CDR3 consists of 15 residues. J lost 2 bases, V lost 9 bases, and 11 bases had no gene match. Germline CDR1 and CDR2: SGHAT and FQDESV (reference sequence). The CDR3: CARGQDRGFPYEQYF. DNA of the CDR3: TGTGCCAGAGGTCAGGACAGGGGTTTCCCCTACGAGCAGTACTTC. The full variable domain, with the rest looked up from reference TRBV11-1 and TRBJ2-7, is EAEVAQSPRYKITEKSQAVAFWCDPISGHATLYWYRQILGQGPELLVQFQDESVVDDSQLPKDRFSAERLKGVDSTLKIQPAELGDSAMYLCARGQDRGFPYEQYFGPGTRLTVT.

On this clonotype: A much larger clone lies a single base off, so this may be a read error. This chain connects TRBV6-5 to TRBJ1-6, with TRBD1 matching over 9 bases. Germline V gene sequence: CDR1 MNHEY, CDR2 SVGAGI. This CDR3 comprises 14 residues. In DNA, the CDR3 is TGTGCCAGCACTTTTGACAGGGGGAATTCACCCCCCCACTTT. This codes for CASTFDRGNSPPHF.

This clonotype was seen a few times. One base away lies a much larger clone, so this may be a sequencing read error. V is TRBV12-3 or TRBV12-4 and J is TRBJ2-5, with 12 positions matching TRBD1. The V segment lost 5 bases and the J segment 7 bases; nucleotides outside the gene matches: 5. The CDR3 length is 14 residues. The CDR3: CASSSGTGGGTQYF. The CDR3 DNA reads TGTGCCAGCAGTAGCGGGACAGGGGGCGGGACCCAGTACTTC.

The J gene is TRBJ2-3, the V gene TRBV20-1; D remains unclear. The germline V gene encodes CDR1 DFQATT and CDR2 SNEGSKA (reference sequence). The CDR3 sequence is 13 residues long. Deletions cut 7 bases from V and 4 bases from J, with 15 bases between. The CDR3 is CSEGWAEADTQYF. For the CDR3, the DNA is TGCAGTGAGGGTTGGGCCGAGGCAGATACGCAGTATTTT.

The J gene is TRBJ2-3, the V gene TRBV11-3; no clear D gene. The CDR3 consists of 13 residues. The germline V gene has CDR1 SGHNT and CDR2 YENEEA. CDR3 protein: CACSFQRADTQYF. The CDR3, as DNA: TGTGCTTGCAGCTTTCAACGGGCAGATACGCAGTATTTT.

This clonotype has more than one count but fewer than ten. Being one base from a much bigger clone, this may be a read error. The chain combines TRBV6-5 with TRBJ2-1, with D hard to call. The CDR3 runs 13 residues. V gave up 2 bases and J gave up 9 bases, with 11 bases separating them. Germline V gene data show CDR1 as MNHEY and CDR2 as SVGAGI. CDR3 bases: TGTGCCAGCAGTTACGACCGAACCCGTGAGCAGTTCTTC. It encodes CASSYDRTREQFF.

This clonotype was detected only a few times. A clone one base away is much larger, so this may be a read error. The chain links TRBV5-1 to TRBJ1-2; 9 positions match TRBD1. The germline CDR1 and CDR2 sequences are SGHRS and YFSETQ. V lost 6 bases and J lost 10; bases outside the gene matches: 13. This CDR3 is 14 amino acids long. The CDR3 loop reads CASNPGQGLDDYTF. CDR3 nucleotides: TGCGCCAGCAACCCGGGACAGGGTCTGGATGACTACACCTTC. Looking up the rest from reference TRBV5-1 and TRBJ1-2 gives the full variable domain: KAGVTQTPRYLIKTRGQQVTLSCSPISGHRSVSWYQQTPGQGLQFLFEYFSETQRNKGNFPGRFSGRQFSNSRSEMNVSTLELGDSALYLCASNPGQGLDDYTFGSGTRLTVV.